The 19 T cell receptor beta chains reported below all come from one sample, sequenced in a study of blood T cells in healthy people across ages. A second PCR, run for roughly 6 to 11 cycles, used a sample-barcoded 5' primer plus a J-beta primer mix. TCRdb reanalysed the 5' RACE reads using MiXCR and keeps one entry per CDR3 protein. The profile shows 1,100,000 or so distinct CDR3 sequences, under 55% of them singletons. The specimen sequenced was blood. The receptors were gathered from a woman aged 55 to 70 in good health.

The genes are TRBV6-1 and TRBJ2-7, with 11 nucleotides matching TRBD2. V was clipped by 4 bases and J by 3 bases; unmatched bases: 5. Looked up from germline, CDR1 is MNHNS and CDR2 is SASEGT. This CDR3 comprises 15 residues. CDR3 nucleotides: TGTGCCAGCAGTGGGGGACTAGCGGCAATCTACGAGCAGTACTTC. This codes for CASSGGLAAIYEQYF.

The rearrangement links TRBV28 to TRBJ2-4, with 8 bases matching TRBD1. Matching the DNA end better, TRBJ2-7 makes the J call doubtful. In germline, CDR1 is MDHEN, CDR2 SYDVKM. CDR3 length equals 16 residues. Here the CDR3 reads CASSPSGTGPRYEQYF. CDR3 coding DNA: TGTGCCAGCAGTCCCTCCGGGACAGGCCCTCGGTACGAGCAGTACTTC.

This clonotype was seen only a few times. The V and J genes are TRBV12-5 and TRBJ2-1, with D perhaps matching TRBD2 (5 bases). There are 15 residues in the CDR3. V was shortened by 7 bases and J by 4 bases, with 17 bases between the two germline ends. In germline, CDR1 is LGHNT, CDR2 FRNRAP. The CDR3 DNA sequence: TGTGCTAGTGCTCGAGCGGTCGGGCAGTACAATGAGCAGTTCTTC. Its translation is CASARAVGQYNEQFF.

The V and J genes are TRBV20-1 and TRBJ2-5, with 9 bases fitting TRBD2. The germline V gene encodes CDR1 DFQATT and CDR2 SNEGSKA (reference sequence). The CDR3 sequence is 12 residues long. J lost 5 bases, V lost 6 bases, and 4 bases had no gene match. The DNA of the CDR3 is TGCAGTGCCGAAGCGGGGGGCGAGACCCAGTACTTC. Its protein product is CSAEAGGETQYF.

The chain recombines TRBV5-1 with TRBJ2-2; 7 nucleotides agree with TRBD2. This CDR3 is 16 amino acids long. Germline-derived CDR1 and CDR2 are SGHRS and YFSETQ. Losses at the gene ends were 1 base for V and 6 bases for J; bases not matched to a gene: 9. The CDR3 nucleotides are TGCGCCAGCAGCTTGTCCGGGGGAGGGCCCTCCGGGGAGCTGTTTTTT. Amino acids: CASSLSGGGPSGELFF. Based on the CDR3 plus reference TRBV5-1 and TRBJ2-2, the full variable domain is KAGVTQTPRYLIKTRGQQVTLSCSPISGHRSVSWYQQTPGQGLQFLFEYFSETQRNKGNFPGRFSGRQFSNSRSEMNVSTLELGDSALYLCASSLSGGGPSGELFFGEGSRLTVL.

V gene TRBV12-3 or TRBV12-4 combines with J gene TRBJ2-2; no firm D call. Trimming removed 5 bases from V and 7 bases from J, with 11 bases in between. The CDR3 totals 13 residues. CDR3 sequence (DNA): TGTGCCAGCAGTGTATCCGTGGGCGGGGAGCTGTTTTTT. It translates to CASSVSVGGELFF.

J is TRBJ2-4 and V is TRBV20-1; no reliable D call. The V end was cut by 4 bases, the J end by 4 bases, with 17 bases between. Germline values: CDR1 DFQATT, CDR2 SNEGSKA (reference sequence). CDR3 length: 15 residues. CDR3 loop: CSAKRMGLVKNIQYF. As DNA, the CDR3 is TGCAGTGCTAAGAGGATGGGGTTAGTGAAAAACATTCAGTACTTC.

The chain recombines TRBV10-3 with TRBJ1-1; D call uncertain. The CDR3 has 15 amino acids. Per germline, CDR1 ENHRY and CDR2 SYGVKD. V dropped 2 bases and J dropped 2 bases, with 12 bases sitting between them. This chain's CDR3 is CAISEADTGNTEAFF. The CDR3 nucleotides are TGTGCCATCAGTGAGGCTGACACCGGAAACACTGAAGCTTTCTTT.

This chain connects TRBV20-1 to TRBJ2-1; 9 nucleotides agree with TRBD1. V shed 6 bases, J shed 6 bases, and the junction held 9 bases outside the gene matches. The CDR3 loop spans 14 amino acids. From germline, CDR1 is DFQATT and CDR2 SNEGSKA (reference sequence). CDR3 protein: CSAQQGALGNEQFF. The CDR3, as DNA: TGCAGTGCCCAACAGGGGGCGCTGGGCAATGAGCAGTTCTTC.

The V gene is TRBV2, the J gene TRBJ2-1; 11 bases align to TRBD2. CDR3 length equals 12 residues. Per germline, CDR1 SNHLY and CDR2 FYNNEI. With V trimmed by 7 bases and J by 15 bases, 8 bases remained unmatched. The chain's CDR3 is CASTSGGPGRFF. As DNA, the CDR3 is TGTGCCAGCACTAGCGGGGGGCCGGGGAGGTTCTTC. Together with reference TRBV2 and TRBJ2-1, the CDR3 gives the full variable domain: EPEVTQTPSHQVTQMGQEVILRCVPISNHLYFYWYRQILGQKVEFLVSFYNNEISEKSEIFDDQFSVERPDGSNFTLKIRSTKLEDSAMYFCASTSGGPGRFFGPGTRLTVL.

In its sample, this clonotype was seen a few times. The CDR3 sequence is CSARADRTAFEQYF. The CDR3 nucleotides read TGCAGTGCTAGAGCTGACCGGACCGCTTTCGAGCAGTACTTC. The rearrangement joins TRBV20-1 to TRBJ2-5; unclear D gene. Judging by the DNA end, TRBJ2-7 fits better; the J call may be wrong. Germline-derived CDR1 and CDR2 are DFQATT and SNEGSKA (reference sequence). The CDR3 totals 14 residues.

The gene calls are TRBV7-8 and TRBJ1-1; perhaps TRBD1 as D (6 bases). With 5 bases removed from V and 3 bases from J, the gap between germline ends came to 13 bases. This CDR3 is 14 amino acids long. Germline V gene sequence: CDR1 SGHVS, CDR2 FQNEAQ. The DNA for the CDR3 is TGTGCCAGCAGCGACCAGCAGGGGTACACTGAAGCTTTCTTT. Amino acids: CASSDQQGYTEAFF.

The chain links TRBV20-1 to TRBJ2-5; D is possibly TRBD1 (5 bases). CDR3 length: 13 residues. Germline loops: CDR1 DFQATT, CDR2 SNEGSKA (reference sequence). V gave up 3 bases and J gave up 2 bases, with 10 bases separating them. CDR3 protein: CSARGQEQETQYF. The CDR3 coding sequence is TGCAGTGCTAGGGGGCAGGAACAAGAGACCCAGTACTTC.

This clonotype was seen only a few times. The chain uses TRBV19 and TRBJ2-3; 8 nucleotides agree with TRBD2. CDR1 and CDR2 (germline): LNHDA, SQIVND (reference sequence). Unmatched junction bases numbered 5, after V lost 0 bases and J lost 3 bases. The CDR3 consists of 16 residues. The CDR3 loop reads CASSIDSGTFTDTQYF. The CDR3 nucleotides are TGTGCCAGTAGTATAGATAGCGGGACTTTTACAGATACGCAGTATTTT.

The chain recombines TRBV20-1 with TRBJ2-1; D might be TRBD1 (8 bases). V was cut by 6 bases and J by 3 bases, with 18 bases left in between. In germline, CDR1 is DFQATT, CDR2 SNEGSKA (reference sequence). The CDR3 consists of 15 residues. The CDR3 DNA follows: TGCAGTGCGACGGGGGGACAGGCAAACTACAATGAGCAGTTCTTC. Its protein product is CSATGGQANYNEQFF.

The chain employs TRBV27 and TRBJ2-1, with no clear D. V was clipped by 0 bases and J by 9 bases, with 6 bases between them. Looked up from germline, CDR1 is MNHEY and CDR2 is SMNVEV (reference sequence). The CDR3 has 12 residues. The CDR3 nucleotides are TGTGCCAGCAGTTTATCAGGTACTGAGCAGTTCTTC. Translating gives CASSLSGTEQFF.

A remark on this clonotype: With a much larger clone just one base away, this may be a read error. The rearrangement joins TRBV14 to TRBJ2-1; 7 positions agree with TRBD1. The J segment lost 15 bases and the V segment lost 1 base, leaving 9 bases of the junction unmatched. The CDR3 loop spans 13 amino acids. Germline V gene sequence: CDR1 SGHDN, CDR2 FVKESK. This CDR3 reads CASSQVESGGRFF. The CDR3 DNA follows: TGTGCCAGCAGCCAAGTTGAGTCAGGGGGAAGGTTCTTC.

This sequence joins TRBV20-1 and TRBJ2-7; D gene unclear. The ends were cut back, 6 bases at V and 3 bases at J, with 15 bases in the middle. This CDR3 contains 13 residues. From germline, CDR1 is DFQATT and CDR2 SNEGSKA (reference sequence). The CDR3 here is CSAISVINYEQYF. In DNA, the CDR3 is TGCAGTGCCATAAGCGTAATTAACTACGAGCAGTACTTC.

V is TRBV4-1 and J is TRBJ2-3; 7 bases are a match to TRBD1. The CDR3 covers 15 residues. The V and J ends lost 6 bases and 6 bases, in that order; junction bases with no gene match: 12. Germline V CDR1 and CDR2: MGHRA, YSYEKL. The CDR3 nucleotides are TGCGCCAGCAGTGGAACAGGGGCAATCTTTGATACGCAGTATTTT. Its translation is CASSGTGAIFDTQYF.